A single sample is the source of the 19 T cell receptor beta chains below, sequenced in a study of cytomegalovirus exposure and HLA in healthy donors. A multiplex PCR was run with 60 Vbeta primers and 13 Jbeta primers. The table came from immunoSEQ multiplex PCR; TCRdb's copy has only in-frame clones and leaves some out. In total, the table holds some 150,000 clones. The specimen was PBMCs. These receptors came from a woman between 18 and 29 years old in good health and CMV-seronegative.

This rearrangement joins TRBV29-1 to TRBJ1-1; a possible D gene is TRBD1 (5 bases). Trimming removed 2 bases from V and 11 bases from J, with 12 bases in between. Per germline, CDR1 SQVTM and CDR2 ANQGSEA. CDR3 size: 11 residues. The CDR3 DNA reads as TGCAGCGTTGAATGGGGCGGTGGGGCTTTCTTT. Translating it yields CSVEWGGGAFF.

The gene calls are TRBV14 and TRBJ2-7; TRBD1 aligns across 8 bases. V lost 1 base and J lost 1; bases outside the gene matches: 3. This CDR3 comprises 15 residues. Per the germline V gene, CDR1 is SGHDN and CDR2 is FVKESK. CDR3 in DNA: TGTGCCAGCAGCCAAGGCTGGACAGGGTCCTACGAGCAGTACTTC. It specifies CASSQGWTGSYEQYF.

The chain carries TRBV15 and TRBJ2-1, with 8 bases that match TRBD2. CDR1 and CDR2 from the germline V gene are LNHNV and YYDKDF (reference sequence). The CDR3 is made up of 15 amino acids. V lost 5 bases to trimming and J lost 6 bases; unmatched junction nucleotides: 9. CDR3 amino acids: CATSPLAGGLNEQFF. In DNA form, the CDR3 reads TGTGCCACCAGCCCGCTAGCGGGTGGGCTCAATGAGCAGTTCTTC.

J is TRBJ2-1 and V is TRBV5-4; D remains ambiguous. The CDR3 runs to 14 residues. V dropped 3 bases and J dropped 1 base, with 8 bases sitting between them. The germline CDR1 and CDR2 sequences are SGHNT and YYREEE (reference sequence). CDR3 protein: CASSSGGSYNEQFF. DNA for the CDR3: TGTGCCAGCAGCTCTGGCGGATCCTACAATGAGCAGTTCTTC.

The rearrangement links TRBV6-5 to TRBJ2-7, with 7 bases aligning to TRBD1. Germline V gene data show CDR1 as MNHEY and CDR2 as SVGAGI. This CDR3 has 14 residues. V trimming: 6 bases; J trimming: 3 bases; junction bases outside the gene matches: 8. CDR3 sequence: CASRKDRSLYEQYF. CDR3 nucleotide sequence: TGTGCCAGCAGAAAGGACAGGTCCCTCTACGAGCAGTACTTC.

The chain uses TRBV9 and TRBJ1-5; D not resolved. The CDR3 totals 14 residues. V was shortened by 0 bases and J by 5 bases, with 9 bases between the two germline ends. The germline CDR1 and CDR2 sequences are SGDLS and YYNGEE. DNA of the CDR3: TGTGCCAGCAGCGTAGCGGGGAGGGATCAGCCCCAGCATTTT. Translation: CASSVAGRDQPQHF.

This chain uses TRBV19 with TRBJ1-3, with D perhaps TRBD1 (6 bases). This CDR3 is built from 19 residues. V was trimmed by 7 bases and J by 2 bases, leaving 27 bases between them. Germline V gene sequence: CDR1 LNHDA, CDR2 SQIVND (reference sequence). The CDR3 loop reads CASIRRAGAMNFPGNTIYF. The DNA of the CDR3 is TGTGCCAGTATCAGGCGAGCGGGGGCCATGAACTTTCCTGGAAACACCATATATTTT. Using reference TRBV19 and TRBJ1-3 for the parts outside the CDR3, the full variable domain is DGGITQSPKYLFRKEGQNVTLSCEQNLNHDAMYWYRQDPGQGLRLIYYSQIVNDFQKGDIAEGYSVSREKKESFPLTVTSAQKNPTAFYLCASIRRAGAMNFPGNTIYFGEGSWLTVV.

The chain employs TRBV29-1 and TRBJ2-4; a weak D match, TRBD1 (6 bases). This CDR3 contains 15 residues. V was trimmed by 0 bases and J by 9 bases, leaving 18 bases between them. Germline loops: CDR1 SQVTM, CDR2 ANQGSEA. This chain's CDR3 is CSVEEENRDIGIQYF. The CDR3 DNA reads as TGCAGCGTTGAAGAAGAAAACAGGGACATTGGCATTCAGTACTTC.

The chain is built from TRBV19 and TRBJ2-6; weak D call: TRBD2 (5 bases). Looked up from germline, CDR1 is LNHDA and CDR2 is SQIVND (reference sequence). Trimming removed 1 base at V and 0 bases at J, with 13 bases between. The CDR3 totals 18 residues. CDR3 sequence reads: CASSIAPVTSSGANVLTF. As DNA, the CDR3 is TGTGCCAGTAGTATAGCTCCAGTTACTAGCTCTGGGGCCAACGTCCTGACTTTC.

The chain links TRBV11-2 to TRBJ2-3; the D is unclear. V was pared by 0 bases and J by 1 base, with 8 bases between. The CDR3 loop spans 15 amino acids. CDR1 and CDR2 from the germline V gene are SGHAT and FQNNGV. The DNA for the CDR3 is TGTGCCAGCAGCTTAGATCCGGCGGGCACAGATACGCAGTATTTT. It encodes CASSLDPAGTDTQYF. The whole variable domain, remainder taken from reference TRBV11-2 and TRBJ2-3, is EAGVAQSPRYKIIEKRQSVAFWCNPISGHATLYWYQQILGQGPKLLIQFQNNGVVDDSQLPKDRFSAERLKGVDSTLKIQPAKLEDSAVYLCASSLDPAGTDTQYFGPGTRLTVL.

The V call is TRBV5-1, the J call TRBJ2-3; weak D call: TRBD1 (6 bases). In germline, CDR1 is SGHRS, CDR2 YFSETQ. The CDR3 has 16 amino acids. V was pared by 5 bases and J by 0 bases, with 16 bases between. CDR3 sequence: CASSRQAYASTDTQYF. The CDR3 DNA follows: TGCGCCAGCAGTCGACAGGCTTACGCTAGCACAGATACGCAGTATTTT.

This rearrangement joins TRBV5-1 to TRBJ1-3; no clear D. Germline V gene sequence: CDR1 SGHRS, CDR2 YFSETQ. V was trimmed by 2 bases and J by 0 bases, leaving 12 bases between them. This CDR3 spans 16 amino acids. The CDR3 sequence: CASSLERGISGNTIYF. CDR3 sequence (DNA): TGCGCCAGCAGCTTAGAGCGGGGTATCTCTGGAAACACCATATATTTT. Complete variable domain (other parts from reference TRBV5-1 and TRBJ1-3): KAGVTQTPRYLIKTRGQQVTLSCSPISGHRSVSWYQQTPGQGLQFLFEYFSETQRNKGNFPGRFSGRQFSNSRSEMNVSTLELGDSALYLCASSLERGISGNTIYFGEGSWLTVV.

CDR3 DNA: TGTGCCAGCAGTTTGAGCGTTTCGGCGGAGACCCAGTACTTC. Its protein product is CASSLSVSAETQYF. The chain couples TRBV27 to TRBJ2-5; unclear D gene. This CDR3 comprises 14 residues. With 3 bases removed from V and 5 bases from J, the gap between germline ends came to 13 bases. In germline, CDR1 is MNHEY, CDR2 SMNVEV (reference sequence).

V and J are TRBV7-9 and TRBJ2-5, with TRBD1 identical over 9 bases. Germline lookup yields CDR1 SEHNR and CDR2 FQNEAQ (reference sequence). The CDR3 covers 14 residues. The ends lost 5 bases at V and 5 bases at J; junction bases unmatched: 6. CDR3 sequence (DNA): TGTGCCAGCAGCCTTGGGACAGGGTTTGAGACCCAGTACTTC. It encodes CASSLGTGFETQYF.

The chain uses TRBV6-5 and TRBJ2-6, with D uncertain. Between the trimmed V and J ends, which lost 5 bases and 0 bases, there was a span of 5 bases. Per germline, CDR1 MNHEY and CDR2 SVGAGI. This CDR3 spans 14 amino acids. The CDR3 is CASSDNSGANVLTF. In nucleotides, the CDR3 is TGTGCCAGCAGTGACAACTCTGGGGCCAACGTCCTGACTTTC.

The chain has TRBV2 and TRBJ1-3; a weak D match, TRBD1 (5 bases). Trimming took off 6 bases at V and 0 bases at J, with 9 bases between the two ends. This CDR3 comprises 14 residues. CDR1 is SNHLY, CDR2 FYNNEI, per germline. In DNA form, the CDR3 reads TGTGCCAGCAGGGGACTCATCTCTGGAAACACCATATATTTT. This gives the protein CASRGLISGNTIYF.

The chain uses TRBV15 and TRBJ1-3, with 9 nucleotides matching TRBD1. Germline lookup yields CDR1 LNHNV and CDR2 YYDKDF (reference sequence). J lost 2 bases, V lost 3 bases, and 5 bases had no gene match. CDR3 length: 16 amino acids. The CDR3 nucleotides read TGTGCCACCAGCAGGCCGGGGACAGGGACTGGAAACACCATATATTTT. Translation: CATSRPGTGTGNTIYF.

V and J are TRBV10-3 and TRBJ2-7; the match to TRBD1 covers 7 bases. This CDR3 is built from 13 residues. Germline assignment: CDR1 ENHRY and CDR2 SYGVKD. V lost 6 bases to trimming and J lost 2 bases; unmatched junction nucleotides: 4. The CDR3 loop reads CAISPGQAYEQYV. CDR3 nucleotide sequence: TGTGCCATCAGCCCAGGACAGGCCTACGAGCAGTACGTC.

The chain couples TRBV25-1 to TRBJ2-1, with a weak D call TRBD2 (6 bases). CDR3 length: 13 amino acids. Trimming took off 5 bases at V and 7 bases at J, with 12 bases between the two ends. CDR1 and CDR2 (germline): MGHDK, SYGVNS. For the CDR3, the DNA is TGTGCCAGCAGTAGCCCTAGCGAGAATGAGCAGTTCTTC. Amino acid sequence: CASSSPSENEQFF.